One sample yielded the 22 T cell receptor beta chains listed below, sequenced in a study of blood T cell repertoires in COVID-19. Using immunoSEQ multiplex PCR, the repertoire was profiled, and TCRdb retains in-frame clones only, with some absent. The table shows 200,000 or so clones, with approximately 79% occurring only once. Material: peripheral blood. These TCRs come from a human donor in a cohort sampled during active COVID-19.

The chain employs TRBV2 and TRBJ2-1, with 9 bases identical to TRBD2. The CDR3 is made up of 14 amino acids. V gave up 8 bases and J gave up 9 bases; unmatched junction bases: 11. Germline values: CDR1 SNHLY, CDR2 FYNNEI. The CDR3 reads CASVGGGRAGEQFF. The CDR3 nucleotides are TGTGCCAGCGTTGGGGGCGGGAGGGCCGGTGAGCAGTTCTTC.

The genes are TRBV28 and TRBJ2-5; 11 bases line up with TRBD2. Unmatched junction bases numbered 9, after V lost 5 bases and J lost 4 bases. The CDR3 loop spans 16 amino acids. CDR1 and CDR2 from the germline V gene are MDHEN and SYDVKM. The CDR3 DNA sequence: TGTGCCAGCAGTATAGCGGGAGGGCCAGGGGGAGAGACCCAGTACTTC. It yields the protein CASSIAGGPGGETQYF.

The CDR3 is CASSLGGFGYGYTF. CDR3 DNA sequence: TGTGCCAGCAGCTTAGGAGGGTTCGGCTATGGCTACACCTTC. The rearrangement links TRBV7-3 to TRBJ1-2; no firm D call. V lost 2 bases and J 4 bases, leaving 11 bases between the germline ends. In germline, CDR1 is SGHTA, CDR2 FQGTGA. CDR3 length equals 14 residues.

This clone appeared once. V gene TRBV5-4 combines with J gene TRBJ1-2, with 8 bases matching TRBD1. CDR1 is SGHNT, CDR2 YYREEE, per germline (reference sequence). V lost 4 bases to trimming and J lost 3 bases; unmatched junction nucleotides: 5. There are 14 residues in the CDR3. The CDR3 protein is CASSTGGKYYGYTF. The CDR3, as DNA: TGTGCCAGCAGCACAGGGGGGAAGTACTATGGCTACACCTTC.

Only a few counts were recorded for this clone. This chain links TRBV19 with TRBJ1-6; TRBD1 might be the D (6 bases). Looked up from germline, CDR1 is LNHDA and CDR2 is SQIVND (reference sequence). This CDR3 is built from 15 residues. V was cut by 5 bases and J by 11 bases, with 19 bases left in between. For the CDR3, the DNA is TGTGCCAGTAGTTCGCAGTATAACAGGGCGACACCCCTCCACTTT. It yields the protein CASSSQYNRATPLHF.

The CDR3 reads CASSVGGTSGSWGLYEQYF. In nucleotides, the CDR3 is TGTGCCAGCAGCGTGGGGGGGACTAGCGGGAGCTGGGGACTCTACGAGCAGTACTTC. This rearrangement joins TRBV7-9 to TRBJ2-7, with 14 bases that match TRBD2. This CDR3 region has 19 residues. Trimming cost V 5 bases and J 3 bases; bases outside gene matches: 15. The germline V gene encodes CDR1 SEHNR and CDR2 FQNEAQ (reference sequence).

The chain links TRBV18 to TRBJ1-5; D is unclear. The CDR3 is 16 residues long. Germline CDR1 KGHSH, CDR2 LQKENI. Deletions cut 2 bases from V and 0 bases from J, with 11 bases between. The CDR3 spells CASSPGLSGSNQPQHF. CDR3 in DNA: TGTGCCAGCTCACCAGGTCTGTCGGGTAGCAATCAGCCCCAGCATTTT. Supplemented by reference TRBV18 and TRBJ1-5, the full variable domain reads NAGVMQNPRHLVRRRGQEARLRCSPMKGHSHVYWYRQLPEEGLKFMVYLQKENIIDESGMPKERFSAEFPKEGPSILRIQQVVRGDSAAYFCASSPGLSGSNQPQHFGDGTRLSIL.

The chain has TRBV5-1 and TRBJ2-1; possibly TRBD2 for D (6 bases). Trimming cost V 4 bases and J 3 bases, with 17 bases left between them. CDR1 and CDR2 (germline): SGHRS, YFSETQ. There are 16 residues in the CDR3. The CDR3 sequence: CASSLERGSRYNEQFF. CDR3 bases: TGCGCCAGCAGCCTAGAACGGGGGTCCCGCTACAATGAGCAGTTCTTC.

V is TRBV6-5 and J is TRBJ2-1; D is possibly TRBD1 (5 bases). The germline V gene encodes CDR1 MNHEY and CDR2 SVGAGI. Trimming pared 6 bases from V and 0 bases from J, leaving 12 bases between. The CDR3 is 15 amino acids. CDR3 DNA: TGTGCCAGCAGCACAGGACAACTCTCCTACAATGAGCAGTTCTTC. The encoded protein is CASSTGQLSYNEQFF.

This clone was seen once. This chain uses TRBV18 with TRBJ2-3, with 8 bases aligning to TRBD2. Germline assignment: CDR1 KGHSH and CDR2 LQKENI. CDR3 length: 15 amino acids. Unmatched junction bases numbered 6, after V lost 4 bases and J lost 3 bases. CDR3: CASSLISGNTDTQYF. The CDR3, as DNA: TGTGCCAGCTCACTGATTAGCGGGAATACAGATACGCAGTATTTT.

The chain links TRBV5-8 to TRBJ1-1; 10 nucleotides line up with TRBD1. Germline assignment: CDR1 SGHTS and CDR2 YDEGEE. This CDR3 spans 14 amino acids. The trim removed 3 bases at V and 4 bases at J, leaving 3 bases unmatched. In DNA form, the CDR3 reads TGTGCCAGCAGCTCGACAGGGGGCGGCACTGAAGCTTTCTTT. Its translation is CASSSTGGGTEAFF.

This chain connects TRBV19 to TRBJ1-1; 11 nucleotides match TRBD1. Germline-derived CDR1 and CDR2 are LNHDA and SQIVND (reference sequence). With 5 bases clipped from V and 5 bases from J, the junction kept 7 bases outside the gene matches. The CDR3 loop spans 15 amino acids. CDR3 sequence: CASSVGTGGMTEAFF. The CDR3 region has the DNA TGTGCCAGTAGTGTAGGGACAGGGGGAATGACTGAAGCTTTCTTT.

The chain recombines TRBV5-8 with TRBJ1-2; 8 nucleotides line up with TRBD1. Germline V gene data show CDR1 as SGHTS and CDR2 as YDEGEE. The CDR3 is 16 amino acids. After removal of 5 bases from V and 6 bases from J, the junction contained 15 bases not matched to a gene. The CDR3 nucleotides read TGTGCCAGCAGGCCCGGGACAGGCTCCTTCAATGATGGCTACACCTTC. Translated: CASRPGTGSFNDGYTF.

This clone was counted once. The chain joins TRBV24-1 to TRBJ2-1; 8 bases are a match to TRBD1. Germline CDR1 is KGHDR and CDR2 is SFDVKD. J lost 0 bases, V lost 4 bases, and 4 bases had no gene match. The CDR3 runs to 16 residues. The CDR3 sequence is CATSEDRASSYNEQFF. CDR3 nucleotides: TGTGCCACCAGTGAGGACAGGGCAAGCTCCTACAATGAGCAGTTCTTC.

The chain employs TRBV5-4 and TRBJ2-7; 13 bases match TRBD2. The CDR3 has 15 residues. V lost 4 bases and J lost 5; bases outside the gene matches: 6. Germline V lookup: CDR1 SGHNT, CDR2 YYREEE (reference sequence). The CDR3 sequence: CASSRLAGGVDEQYF. In DNA form, the CDR3 reads TGTGCCAGCAGCCGACTAGCGGGAGGAGTGGACGAGCAGTACTTC. Together with reference TRBV5-4 and TRBJ2-7, the CDR3 gives the full variable domain: ETGVTQSPTHLIKTRGQQVTLRCSSQSGHNTVSWYQQALGQGPQFIFQYYREEENGRGNFPPRFSGLQFPNYSSELNVNALELDDSALYLCASSRLAGGVDEQYFGPGTRLTVT.

This clone has more than one count but fewer than ten. CDR3 loop: CASSQDRNTGELFF. The CDR3 nucleotides are TGTGCCAGCTCACAGGACAGAAACACCGGGGAGCTGTTTTTT. The gene calls are TRBV18 and TRBJ2-2, with D perhaps matching TRBD1 (6 bases). The germline gives CDR1 KGHSH, CDR2 LQKENI. The CDR3 consists of 14 residues. V lost 4 bases and J 2 bases, leaving 8 bases between the germline ends. Full variable domain (missing parts from reference TRBV18 and TRBJ2-2): NAGVMQNPRHLVRRRGQEARLRCSPMKGHSHVYWYRQLPEEGLKFMVYLQKENIIDESGMPKERFSAEFPKEGPSILRIQQVVRGDSAAYFCASSQDRNTGELFFGEGSRLTVL.

CDR3 loop: CASSLVRTGVQYF. The CDR3 DNA reads TGTGCCAGCAGCTTAGTAAGGACAGGGGTCCAGTACTTC. This chain joins TRBV11-3 and TRBJ2-5, with 9 bases fitting TRBD1. The V gene's germline CDR1 is SGHNT and CDR2 YENEEA. V gave up 1 base and J gave up 10 bases; unmatched junction bases: 4. This CDR3 is 13 amino acids long.

V usage is TRBV6-5 and J usage is TRBJ2-1, with TRBD2 identical over 7 bases. The CDR3 runs to 15 residues. Germline V gene data show CDR1 as MNHEY and CDR2 as SVGAGI. With V trimmed by 0 bases and J by 6 bases, 5 bases remained unmatched. The CDR3 DNA is TGTGCCAGCAGTTACTCCGCGGGAGCGGTCAATGAGCAGTTCTTC. Its protein is CASSYSAGAVNEQFF.

This rearrangement joins TRBV25-1 to TRBJ1-2; 8 nucleotides line up with TRBD1. J lost 4 bases, V lost 5 bases, and 3 bases had no gene match. Germline V lookup: CDR1 MGHDK, CDR2 SYGVNS. The CDR3 contains 13 residues. The CDR3 here is CASSPGTGYGYTF. CDR3 DNA sequence: TGTGCCAGCAGTCCCGGGACAGGCTATGGCTACACCTTC.

The J gene is TRBJ1-2, the V gene TRBV4-1; possibly TRBD1 for D (6 bases). Between the trimmed V and J ends, which lost 1 base and 7 bases, there was a span of 16 bases. CDR3 length equals 15 residues. Looked up from germline, CDR1 is MGHRA and CDR2 is YSYEKL. The CDR3 bases are TGCGCCAGCAGCCAAGGTCAGGGGACCTCTCGTGGCTACACCTTC. This sequence encodes CASSQGQGTSRGYTF.

This clone has a handful of counts. The J gene is TRBJ1-1, the V gene TRBV7-2, with D uncertain. This CDR3 is 13 amino acids long. Trimming shortened V by 1 base and J by 5 bases, and 8 bases separated the two germline ends. Germline V CDR1 and CDR2: SGHTA, FQGNSA. CDR3 DNA sequence: TGTGCCAGCAGCTTAGAAGTAGCAACTGAAGCTTTCTTT. It yields the protein CASSLEVATEAFF.

This sequence joins TRBV4-3 and TRBJ1-3, with TRBD1 matching 7 bases. The CDR3 loop spans 15 amino acids. The V gene end was trimmed by 1 base and the J gene end by 2 bases; junction bases not matched to a gene: 2. CDR1 and CDR2 from the germline V gene are LGHNA and YSLEER. The CDR3 DNA reads TGCGCCAGCAGCCAAGGACAGGGACCTGGAAACACCATATATTTT. Protein sequence: CASSQGQGPGNTIYF.